The present TCR beta chain was sequenced within a study of shared clonotypes between healthy human individuals. This table comes from immunoSEQ multiplex PCR, and its TCRdb copy is limited to in-frame clones, with some not included. The profile shows about 2.3 million clones, 85% to 95% of them singletons. The origin of this receptor is a man aged 18 to 35 in good health. Some clones in this sample may be carry-over from other donors' samples. Sequenced sample: naive CD4+ T cells from PBMCs. Subset of the sample: CD45RA+ positively selected.

CDR3 sequence (DNA): TGTGCCTGGAGTGCGGGCCCCAGGGGTGGCTACACCTTC. It codes for CAWSAGPRGGYTF. J is TRBJ1-2 and V is TRBV30, with D maybe TRBD1 (6 bases). This CDR3 region has 13 residues. Germline V gene data show CDR1 as GTSNPN and CDR2 as SVGIG (reference sequence). V was trimmed by 1 base and J by 7 bases, leaving 13 bases between them.